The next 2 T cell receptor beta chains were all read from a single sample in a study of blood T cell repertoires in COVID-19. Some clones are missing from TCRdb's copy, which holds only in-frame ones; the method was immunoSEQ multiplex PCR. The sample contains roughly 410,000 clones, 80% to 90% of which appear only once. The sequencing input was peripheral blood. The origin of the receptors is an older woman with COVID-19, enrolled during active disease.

The CDR3 spells CASSTTGVGTEAFF. The CDR3 nucleotides read TGTGCCAGCAGCACAACAGGGGTTGGGACTGAAGCTTTCTTT. V gene TRBV7-8 combines with J gene TRBJ1-1; 7 positions match TRBD1. Losses at the gene ends were 5 bases for V and 5 bases for J; bases not matched to a gene: 8. CDR1 and CDR2 from the germline V gene are SGHVS and FQNEAQ. The CDR3 totals 14 residues.

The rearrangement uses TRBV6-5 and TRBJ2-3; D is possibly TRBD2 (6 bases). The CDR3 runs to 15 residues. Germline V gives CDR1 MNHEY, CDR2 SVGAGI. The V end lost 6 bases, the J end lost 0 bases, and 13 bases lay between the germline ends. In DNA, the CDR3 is TGTGCCAGCAGACCGCGCGGGGCTAGCACAGATACGCAGTATTTT. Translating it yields CASRPRGASTDTQYF.